Listed below are T cell receptor beta chains from one sample, sequenced in a study of control samples from healthy donors and cancer patients. Clones were sequenced by immunoSEQ multiplex PCR, and TCRdb holds only the in-frame ones, with some missing. The repertoire consists of around 120,000 clones, with 88% occurring once and the leading ten covering less than 3%. Sequenced input: blood. The receptors come from a woman between 65 and 79 years old in good health. Both conserved end residues are trimmed from each CDR3.

v_gene	j_gene	CDR3aa
TRBV7-3	TRBJ1-1	ASSFTTGDEAF
TRBV5-8	TRBJ1-1	ASSRGPGTEAF
TRBV9	TRBJ1-1	ASSVSPVTEAF
TRBV5-6	TRBJ2-3	ASSLRDRDTDTQY
TRBV7-3	TRBJ2-2	ASSSGGVSGELF
TRBV10-3	TRBJ1-3	AISALQFSGNTIY
TRBV18	TRBJ1-1	ASSPSRTEAF
TRBV4-3	TRBJ1-5	ASSQDPGGSQPQH
TRBV7-2	TRBJ1-3	ASSQRAEYTIY
TRBV24-1	TRBJ2-5	ATSDSSRTVQETQY
TRBV29-1	TRBJ1-2	SALPGTGDGYT
TRBV7-3	TRBJ2-2	ASSLGAANTGELF
TRBV19	TRBJ2-3	ASAGLAVGTDTQY
TRBV10-3	TRBJ2-1	AISTTGGSYNEQF
TRBV6-5	TRBJ2-1	ASSSSGGSYNEQF
TRBV14	TRBJ2-7	ASSQVATPGSYEQY
TRBV6-5	TRBJ1-2	ASSYSTTGDYGYT
TRBV7-9	TRBJ2-2	ASSFVAGGSGELF
TRBV24-1	TRBJ2-7	ATSDQLQGYEQY
TRBV6-6	TRBJ2-7	ASTPQGPKRYEQY
TRBV12-3/TRBV12-4	TRBJ2-5	ASSLQGQETQY
TRBV5-1	TRBJ2-6	ASSLEASGGLGANVLT
TRBV5-1	TRBJ1-2	ASSLDDTGGPYGYT
TRBV4-2	TRBJ2-7	ASSQDDGGEQY
TRBV5-5	TRBJ2-1	ASSLTSGGFNEQF
TRBV27	TRBJ2-1	ASSSSGTGWGEQF
TRBV3-1/TRBV3-2	TRBJ1-1	ASSQGTGGVGTEAF
TRBV5-6	TRBJ1-5	ASSLWDRANQPQH
TRBV5-1	TRBJ1-2	ASSVTGQGHGYT